A selection of T cell receptor beta chains follows, all from one sample in a study of T-cell memory formation after mild COVID-19. MiXCR was run by TCRdb on the 5' RACE reads, yielding one entry per CDR3 protein. Of 450,000 or so distinct CDR3 sequences listed, roughly 25% are singletons. Sequencing was done on a sample of PBMCs or a T cell subset sorted from them (not recorded which). The receptors were sampled from an adult woman who had mild COVID-19 (a few samples of this study predate the infection). Cell type and time point are not known. Both conserved end residues are part of each CDR3. Each record gives: D gene, clone size, J gene, V gene, CDR3 protein, CDR3 DNA. D genes are given only for firm matches. Clone size appears in some rows only: once, few, many, or a class for an expanded clone.

>NA|NA|TRBJ2-5|TRBV24-1
CATSDLQRPGKETQYF
TGTGCCACCAGTGATTTGCAGAGACCAGGGAAAGAGACCCAGTACTTC
>NA|NA|TRBJ2-7|TRBV11-1
CASSFRRTPYEQYF
TGTGCCAGCAGCTTCAGGAGAACCCCCTACGAGCAGTACTTC
>TRBD2|NA|TRBJ2-2|TRBV11-2
CASSLDRGGNTGELFF
TGTGCCAGCAGCTTAGATCGCGGGGGGAACACCGGGGAGCTGTTTTTT
>TRBD2|NA|TRBJ2-3|TRBV5-1
CASSPGLAGGRDTQYF
TGCGCCAGCAGCCCCGGACTAGCGGGGGGGCGAGATACGCAGTATTTT
>NA|few|TRBJ1-3|TRBV12-3/TRBV12-4
CASTLDWTSGNTIYF
TGTGCCAGCACCCTAGACTGGACCTCTGGAAACACCATATATTTT
>TRBD1|NA|TRBJ1-1|TRBV7-9
CASGDRGLGAEAFF
TGTGCCAGCGGCGACAGGGGCCTTGGGGCTGAAGCTTTCTTT
>TRBD1|NA|TRBJ2-5|TRBV12-3/TRBV12-4
CASSASRDRRETQYF
TGTGCCAGCAGCGCTTCCCGGGACAGGCGAGAGACCCAGTACTTC
>NA|few|TRBJ2-1|TRBV20-1
CSAPGHEQFF
TGCAGTGCCCCGGGGCATGAGCAGTTCTTC
>TRBD2|NA|TRBJ2-1|TRBV7-2
CASSLRPSGNNEQFF
TGTGCCAGCAGCTTAAGGCCTAGCGGAAACAATGAGCAGTTCTTC
>NA|few|TRBJ1-5|TRBV20-1
CSARPRTWNQPQHF
TGCAGTGCGCGACCACGGACGTGGAATCAGCCCCAGCATTTT
>TRBD1|few|TRBJ2-3|TRBV14
CASSQLRGPYTDTQYF
TGTGCCAGCAGCCAACTCAGGGGGCCCTACACAGATACGCAGTATTTT
>TRBD2|NA|TRBJ2-2|TRBV7-7
CASSQLAGTNTGELFF
TGTGCCAGCAGCCAACTAGCGGGGACGAACACCGGGGAGCTGTTTTTT
>NA|NA|TRBJ1-1|TRBV6-1
CASSSRGVTEAFF
TGTGCCAGCAGTTCCCGGGGCGTCACTGAAGCTTTCTTT
>NA|many|TRBJ2-2|TRBV5-1
CASSLELASNTGELFF
TGCGCCAGCAGCTTGGAGTTAGCTTCGAACACCGGGGAGCTGTTTTTT
>NA|few|TRBJ2-2|TRBV7-9
CASSPRGLDTGELFF
TGTGCCAGCAGCCCCCGGGGGCTCGACACCGGGGAGCTGTTTTTT
>TRBD1|few|TRBJ2-7|TRBV5-1
CASRLSGTGGDEQYF
TGCGCCAGCAGACTCTCCGGGACAGGGGGGGACGAGCAGTACTTC
>TRBD2|NA|TRBJ2-2|TRBV7-2
CASRLGGASTGELFF
TGTGCCAGCAGACTCGGGGGGGCGAGCACCGGGGAGCTGTTTTTT
>NA|NA|TRBJ2-7|TRBV1
CTSSRKTGGGEQYF
TGCACCAGCAGCCGAAAAACAGGGGGCGGCGAGCAGTACTTC
>NA|NA|TRBJ1-4|TRBV29-1
CSVLRRDLNEKLFF
TGCAGCGTTCTACGCAGGGATCTTAATGAAAAACTGTTTTTT
>TRBD2|NA|TRBJ2-5|TRBV4-1
CASSRFGGGAPETQYF
TGCGCCAGCAGTCGTTTCGGCGGGGGGGCCCCGGAGACCCAGTACTTC
>TRBD1|NA|TRBJ2-1|TRBV7-3
CASSLSRTGGRDEQFF
TGTGCCAGCAGCTTATCACGTACAGGGGGCCGCGATGAGCAGTTCTTC
>TRBD2|few|TRBJ2-7|TRBV20-1
CSAIRAGGSNEQYF
TGCAGTGCTATCCGGGCGGGAGGGAGCAACGAGCAGTACTTC
>NA|once|TRBJ2-3|TRBV7-2
CASSLDPGLLLIPYF
TGTGCCAGCAGCTTAGACCCGGGACTCCTCTTAATTCCGTATTTT
>TRBD2|few|TRBJ2-1|TRBV20-1
CSARQYLAGSSYNEQFF
TGCAGTGCTAGACAGTACCTAGCGGGGAGCTCCTACAATGAGCAGTTCTTC
>NA|few|TRBJ2-1|TRBV10-3
CAVWRANEQFF
TGTGCCGTCTGGAGGGCCAATGAGCAGTTCTTC
>TRBD1|once|TRBJ1-2|TRBV7-2
CASSLWDRGRGYTF
TGTGCCAGCAGCCTGTGGGACAGGGGGCGAGGCTACACCTTC
>NA|NA|TRBJ1-1|TRBV7-9
CASSLGTAWNTEAFF
TGTGCCAGCAGCTTAGGGACGGCTTGGAACACTGAAGCTTTCTTT
>TRBD1|few|TRBJ2-3|TRBV9
CASSVTPGTGGKDTQYF
TGTGCCAGCAGCGTGACCCCAGGGACAGGGGGCAAAGATACGCAGTATTTT
>NA|few|TRBJ2-5|TRBV3-1
CASSQGAVGETQYF
TGTGCCAGCAGCCAAGGAGCCGTCGGAGAGACCCAGTACTTC
>NA|few|TRBJ2-2|TRBV20-1
CSATDSWGTGELFF
TGCAGTGCTACCGACTCCTGGGGCACCGGGGAGCTGTTTTTT
>TRBD1|NA|TRBJ2-5|TRBV25-1
CASSGSFGTGGETQYF
TGTGCCAGCAGTGGCTCCTTCGGGACAGGAGGAGAGACCCAGTACTTC
>NA|many|TRBJ2-7|TRBV7-9
CASSSFPYEQYF
TGTGCCAGCAGCTCGTTCCCCTACGAGCAGTACTTC
>NA|few|TRBJ2-3|TRBV5-1
CASSFDGNTQYF
TGCGCCAGCAGCTTTGATGGTAATACGCAGTATTTT
>TRBD1|NA|TRBJ2-4|TRBV12-3/TRBV12-4
CASSTGTGNQNIQYF
TGTGCCAGCAGTACCGGGACAGGGAACCAAAACATTCAGTACTTC
>NA|NA|TRBJ1-2|TRBV5-5
CASSLGSRYGYTF
TGTGCCAGCAGCCTGGGGTCTCGCTATGGCTACACCTTC
>NA|NA|TRBJ2-7|TRBV7-9
CASSYGGAAYEQYF
TGTGCCAGCAGCTATGGGGGTGCCGCCTACGAGCAGTACTTC
>NA|many|TRBJ2-2|TRBV27
CASSFLSEQGSGELFF
TGTGCCAGCAGTTTTTTGTCGGAACAGGGTTCCGGGGAGCTGTTTTTT
>TRBD1|few|TRBJ1-1|TRBV12-3/TRBV12-4
CASSTRGAPKAFF
TGTGCCAGCAGCACCAGGGGGGCCCCTAAAGCTTTCTTT
>TRBD1|NA|TRBJ2-3|TRBV5-6
CASSHPGQAADTQYF
TGTGCCAGCAGCCATCCGGGACAGGCGGCAGATACGCAGTATTTT
>TRBD1|few|TRBJ1-2|TRBV29-1
CSVAGQGAKYGYTF
TGCAGCGTTGCGGGGCAGGGGGCCAAGTATGGCTACACCTTC
>TRBD2|NA|TRBJ2-1|TRBV12-3/TRBV12-4
CASSWGGGVNEQFF
TGTGCCAGCAGCTGGGGGGGAGGCGTTAATGAGCAGTTCTTC